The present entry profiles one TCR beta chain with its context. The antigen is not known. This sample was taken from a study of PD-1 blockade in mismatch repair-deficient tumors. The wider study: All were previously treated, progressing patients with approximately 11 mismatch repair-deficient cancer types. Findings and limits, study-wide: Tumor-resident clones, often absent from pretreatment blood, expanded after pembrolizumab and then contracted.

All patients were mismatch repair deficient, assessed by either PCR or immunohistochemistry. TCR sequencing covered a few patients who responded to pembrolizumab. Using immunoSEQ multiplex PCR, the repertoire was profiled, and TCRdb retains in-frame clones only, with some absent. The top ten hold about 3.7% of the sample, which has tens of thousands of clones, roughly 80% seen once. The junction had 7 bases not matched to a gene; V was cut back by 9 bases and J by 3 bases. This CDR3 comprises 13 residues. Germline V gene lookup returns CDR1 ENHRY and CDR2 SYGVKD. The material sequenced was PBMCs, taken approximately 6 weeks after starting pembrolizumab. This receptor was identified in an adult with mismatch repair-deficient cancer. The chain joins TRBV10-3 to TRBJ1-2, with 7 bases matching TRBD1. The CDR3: CAISPGGDYGYTF. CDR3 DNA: TGTGCCATATCTCCAGGGGGAGACTATGGCTACACCTTC.